This paragraph reports one T cell receptor beta chain. The antigen is unknown. The data were obtained in a study of cytomegalovirus exposure and HLA in healthy donors. Study findings and constraints: Both high specificity and high sensitivity reportedly marked the classifier's diagnosis of cytomegalovirus status. Most TCR sequences proved rare, with some public TCRs found in many donors.

Trimming removed 5 bases from V and 2 bases from J, with 13 bases in between. There are 14 residues in the CDR3. Germline V CDR1 and CDR2: LNHDA, SQIVND (reference sequence). Use of 60 Vbeta and 13 Jbeta primers characterized the PCR. In the authors' workflow: An analysis that came later counted tens of millions of unique TCR beta chains, about 10 million shared. Assay: immunoSEQ multiplex PCR; the TCRdb copy retains only in-frame clones and omits some. D and trimming were read from the DNA, whereas the V and J calls and clone size are those reported in that table. The data show some 150,000 clones, with around three quarters seen just once and around 6.7% held by the top ten.

V usage is TRBV19 and J usage is TRBJ2-7; perhaps TRBD1 as D (6 bases). The source is a woman aged 40 to 50 in good health and CMV-seropositive. The sequencing input was PBMCs. CDR3 protein: CASSANRATYEQYF. CDR3 in DNA: TGTGCCAGTAGTGCCAACAGGGCAACCTACGAGCAGTACTTC.